This TCR beta chain was identified in a study of cytotoxic CD8 clonotypes in ibrutinib-treated CLL (dated by TCRdb to about 2021). Concerning the study at large: The cohort had about a dozen relapsed/refractory and around 16 treatment-naive patients; approximately 17 were IGHV unmutated. Of the approximately 90 people in the trial, about 25 had longitudinal samples available. The response samples were drawn at a median of approximately 12 months into treatment, with a range of roughly 6 to 40 months. Cryopreserved peripheral blood mononuclear cells were obtained prior to treatment, at the time of response, and at either disease progression or sustained remission. On average, each sample yielded roughly 250,000 productive templates and under 95,000 productive rearrangements. Responses were partial in 24 patients and complete in 2; after median about 5.5 years follow-up, roughly 14 stayed in remission and around 12 progressed. Patients were still on ibrutinib when every remission and progressive disease sample was collected.

The goal of deep resolution MiSeq sequencing was a depth between 1 in 1 million and 1 in 200,000 T cells, and coverage averaged 10x per clonotype. The immunoSEQ hsTCRB Kit was used to generate the TCR beta libraries. On the study's bioinformatics: The data were analyzed with ImmunoSEQ Analyzer and ImmunoSEQ Data Assistant, and V, D and J gene assignments followed IMGT definitions. Clonality, which ranges from 0 to 1, was calculated as one minus the normalized Shannon entropy of productive rearrangement frequencies. Only overrepresented clonotypes making up at least 0.05% of the repertoire of each patient were included in the public clonotype analysis. About a dozen repertoires from age-matched healthy donors, obtained from immuneACCESS, served as clonality controls. TCRdb's version of the immuneACCESS table is confined to in-frame rearrangements and falls short of the full clone set. An unresolved V gene accounts for under half of the shortfall where checked; the remainder is of unknown origin. The V and J calls and clone size come from that table; D and trimming were worked out from the DNA. Across this sample there are more than 110,000 clones, with around 81% seen only once. 7.5% to 8% of the sample lies in the top ten.

This clone was seen a few times. It lacks a known antigen. Per-nucleotide qualities are absent, and no much larger clonotype sits a single base away. For TCR beta library preparation, approximately 2 micrograms of genomic DNA were extracted from the cryopreserved PBMCs. Longitudinal blood samples from CLL patients on ibrutinib monotherapy were analyzed using high-throughput TCR beta sequencing. The patients took part in an open-label, single-center phase 2 trial of ibrutinib monotherapy. Broad study findings and their caveats: Public clonotypes were rare and either contracted or stayed stable during treatment, and the rise in clonality at ibrutinib response reflected the expansion of private clonotypes. Baseline clonality exceeded that of age-matched healthy donors and correlated strongly with circulating CD8+ T-cell counts. Sustained-remission and progressing patients did not have matched sampling times, and lymph node repertoires were not examined. An increase in clonality was observed at ibrutinib response, with clonality remaining stable during sustained remission and falling back toward baseline at progression.

The germline V gene gives CDR1 as MGHDK and CDR2 as SYGVNS. V is reduced by 4 bases and J by 9 bases, leaving a spacing of 10 bases between them. From its cysteine to its phenylalanine, the CDR3 spans 12 amino acids. The CDR3 DNA has 36 bases and is translated from base 1. This receptor was identified in a human donor with chronic lymphocytic leukemia. This chain joins TRBV25-1 to TRBJ2-1; the D gene cannot be named for sure. The sequencing here drew on PBMCs, taken after 36 months of ibrutinib treatment. CDR3 sequence: CASSGPPSEQFF. DNA sequence: TGTGCCAGCAGTGGGCCCCCGAGTGAGCAGTTCTTC. The full variable domain, completed from the reference TRBV25-1 and TRBJ2-1 proteins outside the CDR3, reads EADIYQTPRYLVIGTGKKITLECSQTMGHDKMYWYQQDPGMELHLIHYSYGVNSTEKGDLSSESTVSRIRTEHFPLTLESARPSHTSQYLCASSGPPSEQFFGPGTRLTVL.